In this sample, the clone carrying this T cell receptor (beta chain) turned up many times. CDR3 size: 15 residues. Germline V gene data show CDR1 as SGDLS and CDR2 as YYNGEE. J gave up 2 bases and V 4 bases, and 8 bases lay outside the gene matches. One entry per CDR3 protein results from TCRdb running MiXCR on the 5' RACE reads. The repertoire holds approximately 6,300 distinct CDR3 sequences, about 6% seen once, with approximately 60% in the top ten. This sample is part of a study of T cells after yellow fever vaccination. Study-wide findings and caveats: Post-booster reappearance was seen for most primary-vaccination clones (around 97% CD4, around 89% CD8).

This rearrangement joins TRBV9 to TRBJ2-7, with 8 bases fitting TRBD1. Sequenced material: PBMCs, either bulk or a sorted T-cell subset (CD4+, CD8+, memory, or dextramer-sorted; not recorded which), taken more than 14 days after the first yellow fever vaccination. The clonotype originates from a man aged 18 to 30 who received the YFV17D yellow fever vaccine. The DNA for the CDR3 is TGTGCCAGCAGCATGGGGGGACAGGTGCCCTACGAGCAGTACTTC. Translated: CASSMGGQVPYEQYF.